The 27 T cell receptor beta chains reported below all come from one sample, sequenced in a study of T cell responses to AZD1222 COVID-19 vaccine. Repertoires were generated with immunoSEQ multiplex PCR, while TCRdb's copy carries only in-frame clones and drops some. In the table there are about 120,000 clones, around 94% of which are singletons. The starting material was peripheral blood, obtained on day 0 of AZD1222 vaccination. The source is an adult in good health.

The V and J genes are TRBV6-1 and TRBJ2-2, with D possibly being TRBD1 (6 bases). CDR1 MNHNS and CDR2 SASEGT come from the germline V gene. The CDR3 spans 18 residues. Trimming pared 4 bases from V and 0 bases from J, leaving 18 bases between. The CDR3 nucleotides read TGTGCCAGCAGTGGGCTAATCCCCGGGACAACGAACACCGGGGAGCTGTTTTTT. This sequence encodes CASSGLIPGTTNTGELFF.

The V and J genes are TRBV24-1 and TRBJ2-1; TRBD2 aligns across 7 bases. CDR3 length equals 15 residues. Germline V gene lookup returns CDR1 KGHDR and CDR2 SFDVKD. V dropped 0 bases and J dropped 9; count of bases not matched to a gene: 7. The CDR3 loop is CATSDLSTSWSEQFF. CDR3 in DNA: TGTGCCACCAGTGATTTGTCGACTAGCTGGAGTGAGCAGTTCTTC.

CDR3 in DNA: TGTGCCAGTAGTTTAATAGCGGGAGGTACAGATACGCAGTATTTT. Residues: CASSLIAGGTDTQYF. The chain links TRBV19 to TRBJ2-3; 10 nucleotides match TRBD2. The CDR3 is made up of 15 amino acids. CDR1 and CDR2 from the germline V gene are LNHDA and SQIVND (reference sequence). Trimming removed 5 bases from V and 3 bases from J; junction bases left unmatched: 5.

Regarding this clone: The same CDR3 arises from other DNA sequences in this sample as well. The rearrangement joins TRBV5-4 to TRBJ2-3; D is uncertain. Per germline, CDR1 SGHNT and CDR2 YYREEE (reference sequence). V shed 3 bases and J shed 2 bases, with 7 bases lying between them. The CDR3 is made up of 13 amino acids. CDR3 in amino acids: CASSSVATDTQYF. In nucleotides, the CDR3 is TGTGCCAGCAGCTCGGTGGCCACAGATACGCAGTATTTT.

This clone has only one observation. This chain joins TRBV28 and TRBJ2-7; 11 bases align to TRBD2. This CDR3 has 16 residues. With V trimmed by 4 bases and J by 3 bases, 8 bases remained unmatched. The germline V gene has CDR1 MDHEN and CDR2 SYDVKM. The chain's CDR3 is CASSSHTSGSIYEQYF. CDR3 sequence (DNA): TGTGCCAGCAGTTCCCACACTAGCGGGAGTATCTACGAGCAGTACTTC.

The chain employs TRBV7-3 and TRBJ2-7; perhaps D is TRBD1 or TRBD2 (5 bases each). The CDR3 length is 15 residues. Germline values: CDR1 SGHTA, CDR2 FQGTGA. Trimming shortened V by 5 bases and J by 0 bases, and 14 bases separated the two germline ends. The CDR3 loop reads CASSAHGGSSYEQYF. CDR3 bases: TGTGCCAGCAGCGCACATGGGGGATCCTCCTACGAGCAGTACTTC.

This rearrangement joins TRBV6-5 to TRBJ1-2, with D possibly being TRBD1 (6 bases). Trimming removed 4 bases at V and 5 bases at J, with 17 bases between. The CDR3 is 15 residues long. Germline V gene data show CDR1 as MNHEY and CDR2 as SVGAGI. In nucleotides, the CDR3 is TGTGCCAGCAGTTCCCACAGGGAGTCTTGGTATGGCTACACCTTC. Translation gives CASSSHRESWYGYTF.

This clone was observed once. V is TRBV6-5 and J is TRBJ1-6; D not resolved. CDR1 and CDR2 from the germline V gene are MNHEY and SVGAGI. Trimming stripped 2 bases from V and 7 bases from J, with 6 bases between. The CDR3 loop spans 13 amino acids. CDR3 bases: TGTGCCAGCAGTTACGGCGTGAATTCACCCCTCCACTTT. Encoded protein: CASSYGVNSPLHF.

V is TRBV19 and J is TRBJ1-5; TRBD1 aligns across 8 bases. This CDR3 spans 14 amino acids. V shed 10 bases and J 3 bases; nucleotides not matched to a gene: 8. Germline CDR1 LNHDA, CDR2 SQIVND (reference sequence). This CDR3 reads CATAPGGPNQPQHF. CDR3 in DNA: TGTGCCACCGCCCCAGGGGGCCCCAATCAGCCCCAGCATTTT. Filled out from reference TRBV19 and TRBJ1-5, the complete variable domain reads DGGITQSPKYLFRKEGQNVTLSCEQNLNHDAMYWYRQDPGQGLRLIYYSQIVNDFQKGDIAEGYSVSREKKESFPLTVTSAQKNPTAFYLCATAPGGPNQPQHFGDGTRLSIL.

The gene calls are TRBV6-1 and TRBJ2-2, with 8 bases identical to TRBD2. Germline V gene lookup returns CDR1 MNHNS and CDR2 SASEGT. The CDR3 runs 15 residues. V lost 3 bases, J lost 7 bases, and 7 bases stayed unmatched. CDR3: CASSDEAGDVGELFF. In DNA, the CDR3 is TGTGCCAGCAGTGACGAAGCGGGAGACGTCGGGGAGCTGTTTTTT.

The chain carries TRBV28 and TRBJ1-2; no clear D gene. The CDR3 contains 13 residues. Germline loops: CDR1 MDHEN, CDR2 SYDVKM. The V gene lost 5 bases and the J gene lost 2 bases, with 9 bases spanning the gap. The CDR3, as DNA: TGTGCCAGCAGTCCTTACTTAAACTATGGCTACACCTTC. It translates to CASSPYLNYGYTF.

The V call is TRBV4-2, the J call TRBJ1-4, with D uncertain. CDR3 length: 12 amino acids. The ends were cut back, 2 bases at V and 14 bases at J, with 12 bases in the middle. Germline loops: CDR1 LGHNA, CDR2 YNFKEQ. The DNA for the CDR3 is TGTGCCAGCAGCCAACAACAGCCTAAGCTGTTTTTT. Amino acid sequence: CASSQQQPKLFF.

The rearrangement joins TRBV28 to TRBJ1-4; D unclear. With 2 bases removed from V and 8 bases from J, the gap between germline ends came to 21 bases. The CDR3 is 17 amino acids. Germline V gives CDR1 MDHEN, CDR2 SYDVKM. The CDR3 DNA reads TGTGCCAGCAGTTTACTGGGCCTCAGGTCCGGGAGCGAAAAACTGTTTTTT. This translates into CASSLLGLRSGSEKLFF.

J is TRBJ1-5 and V is TRBV19; D may be TRBD1 (6 bases). This CDR3 has 15 residues. Looked up from germline, CDR1 is LNHDA and CDR2 is SQIVND (reference sequence). Trimming took off 7 bases at V and 0 bases at J, with 13 bases between the two ends. The CDR3 sequence is CASNTRDISNQPQHF. CDR3 coding DNA: TGTGCCAGTAACACCCGGGACATTAGCAATCAGCCCCAGCATTTT. Combining the CDR3 with reference TRBV19 and TRBJ1-5 gives the whole variable domain DGGITQSPKYLFRKEGQNVTLSCEQNLNHDAMYWYRQDPGQGLRLIYYSQIVNDFQKGDIAEGYSVSREKKESFPLTVTSAQKNPTAFYLCASNTRDISNQPQHFGDGTRLSIL.

The rearrangement links TRBV28 to TRBJ1-4, with D perhaps TRBD1 (5 bases). V lost 2 bases and J 8 bases, leaving 18 bases between the germline ends. Germline CDR1 and CDR2: MDHEN and SYDVKM. The CDR3 covers 16 residues. The CDR3 protein is CASSLLGGQGKEKLFF. DNA for the CDR3: TGTGCCAGCAGTTTACTGGGAGGGCAGGGTAAAGAAAAACTGTTTTTT.

The genes are TRBV4-2 and TRBJ1-2, with 7 bases aligning to TRBD1. The CDR3 has 16 amino acids. Germline lookup yields CDR1 LGHNA and CDR2 YNFKEQ. The trim removed 0 bases at V and 3 bases at J, leaving 7 bases unmatched. The CDR3 loop is CASSQDGKGADYGYTF. The CDR3 bases are TGTGCCAGCAGCCAAGATGGAAAGGGGGCCGACTATGGCTACACCTTC.

The CDR3 loop is CASSLRGAGNYGYTF. The CDR3 DNA is TGTGCCAGCAGCTTGCGAGGGGCGGGTAACTATGGCTACACCTTC. J is TRBJ1-2 and V is TRBV5-4; tentative D call: TRBD1 (5 bases). The CDR3 length is 15 residues. Trimming took 1 base from V and 1 from J, leaving 11 bases between them. The V gene's germline CDR1 is SGHNT and CDR2 YYREEE (reference sequence).

The rearrangement links TRBV27 to TRBJ1-3, with TRBD1 as a possible D gene (5 bases). Trimming left V 3 bases short and J 7 bases short, with 16 bases between. CDR1 is MNHEY, CDR2 SMNVEV, per germline (reference sequence). The CDR3 is 15 residues long. CDR3 in DNA: TGTGCCAGCAGTTTGGCCACCGGACGGGGGAACACCATATATTTT. Translating it yields CASSLATGRGNTIYF.

This clone has more than one count but fewer than ten. The chain couples TRBV13 to TRBJ1-1; 10 nucleotides align to TRBD1. The V gene's germline CDR1 is PRHDT and CDR2 FYEKMQ (reference sequence). The CDR3 is 15 amino acids. V lost 0 bases and J lost 7; bases outside the gene matches: 5. The CDR3 protein is CASSLGGQGFVEAFF. The CDR3 DNA is TGTGCCAGCAGCTTAGGGGGACAGGGGTTTGTTGAAGCTTTCTTT.

The chain's CDR3 is CASSTNPYSNEKLFF. CDR3 DNA: TGTGCCAGCAGTACCAACCCGTACTCTAATGAAAAACTGTTTTTT. This chain connects TRBV6-6 to TRBJ1-4; D remains unclear. This CDR3 comprises 15 residues. Trimming removed 5 bases at V and 3 bases at J, with 13 bases between. Germline CDR1 is MNHNY and CDR2 is SVGAGI (reference sequence).

The V gene is TRBV7-6, the J gene TRBJ2-7, with unresolved D. Germline lookup yields CDR1 SGHVS and CDR2 FNYEAQ. The germline V and J ends were trimmed by 4 bases and 0 bases, with 10 bases remaining between them. The length of the CDR3 is 14 residues. The CDR3 loop is CASSYSDGSYEQYF. CDR3 DNA sequence: TGTGCCAGCAGCTACTCGGACGGCTCCTACGAGCAGTACTTC.

This clone was found once. CDR3 nucleotide sequence: TGCGCCAGCAGCTTGTCGGGACAGGGGTATTCACCCCTCCACTTT. Translating gives CASSLSGQGYSPLHF. The chain is built from TRBV5-1 and TRBJ1-6, with 10 bases aligning to TRBD1. The V gene's germline CDR1 is SGHRS and CDR2 YFSETQ. The CDR3 totals 15 residues. J lost 8 bases, V lost 1 base, and 3 bases had no gene match.

This clone was observed a single time. This chain uses TRBV4-1 with TRBJ2-5, with 16 bases identical to TRBD2. Germline CDR1 reads MGHRA; CDR2 reads YSYEKL. CDR3 size: 18 residues. J lost 5 bases, V lost 2 bases, and 8 bases had no gene match. As DNA, the CDR3 is TGCGCCAGCAGCCAATTGGGGACTAGCGGGAGGGGTTCGGAGACCCAGTACTTC. Its protein is CASSQLGTSGRGSETQYF.

The chain employs TRBV6-4 and TRBJ1-6, with TRBD1 as a possible D gene (5 bases). The CDR3 covers 13 residues. CDR1 is MRHNA, CDR2 SNTAGT, per germline. Deletions cut 0 bases from V and 14 bases from J, with 11 bases between. CDR3 DNA: TGTGCCAGCAGTGACTCTACCCAGGGTACCCTCCACTTT. This codes for CASSDSTQGTLHF.

The V and J genes are TRBV6-6 and TRBJ1-1; possible D gene TRBD1, 6 bases. Deletions cut 6 bases from V and 7 bases from J, with 9 bases between. Germline CDR1 reads MNHNY; CDR2 reads SVGAGI (reference sequence). The CDR3 has 11 residues. CDR3 sequence reads: CASSRGLEAFF. The CDR3 nucleotides are TGTGCCAGCAGCAGGGGCCTTGAAGCTTTCTTT.

The V call is TRBV7-2, the J call TRBJ2-3, with no clear D. The length of the CDR3 is 12 residues. V lost 1 base and J lost 5, with 4 bases in between. CDR1 is SGHTA and CDR2 is FQGNSA in the germline V gene. This CDR3 reads CASSLGRDTQYF. As DNA, the CDR3 is TGTGCCAGCAGCTTAGGACGAGATACGCAGTATTTT.

In this sample, this clone turned up once. The V call is TRBV9, the J call TRBJ2-1, with D possibly being TRBD1 or TRBD2 (5 bases each). The CDR3 runs to 14 residues. V was shortened by 7 bases and J by 2 bases, with 13 bases between the two germline ends. Germline CDR1 SGDLS, CDR2 YYNGEE. In nucleotides, the CDR3 is TGTGCCAGCCAAGGGACGCGGGCCTACAATGAGCAGTTCTTC. Translated, it gives CASQGTRAYNEQFF.